Presented here are 24 T cell receptor beta chains from one specimen sequenced in a study of blood T cells in healthy people across ages. The use of a sample-barcoded 5' primer and a J-beta primer mix characterized a second PCR of about 7 to 12 cycles. TCRdb reprocessed the 5' RACE reads via MiXCR and lists one record per CDR3 protein. This table holds 1.5 million to 1.9 million distinct CDR3 sequences, 35% to 45% found once. Sequenced: blood. The receptor source for this set is a woman aged 18-29 years in good health.

This clonotype was recorded a few times. V is TRBV25-1 and J is TRBJ2-5, with TRBD2 matching 8 bases. CDR1 and CDR2 from the germline V gene are MGHDK and SYGVNS. V shed 2 bases, J shed 3 bases, and the junction held 5 bases outside the gene matches. The CDR3 loop spans 15 amino acids. CDR3 DNA: TGTGCCAGCAGTGAAGCGGGCGGGGGGAAAGAGACCCAGTACTTC. Translated, it gives CASSEAGGGKETQYF.

The J gene is TRBJ2-5, the V gene TRBV5-5, with 9 bases aligning to TRBD2. Germline V lookup: CDR1 SGHKS, CDR2 YYEKEE (reference sequence). V lost 4 bases to trimming and J lost 12 bases; unmatched junction nucleotides: 10. This CDR3 region has 13 residues. The CDR3 nucleotides read TGTGCCAGCAGCCCCGCCCTAGCGGGACTCGAGTACTTC. Encoded protein: CASSPALAGLEYF.

CDR3 nucleotide sequence: TGCAGTGCTAGAAACCTTCAAGCCGGAGGAGGCAATGAGCAGTTCTTC. This codes for CSARNLQAGGGNEQFF. The chain employs TRBV20-1 and TRBJ2-1, with a weak D call TRBD2 (5 bases). This CDR3 is built from 16 residues. Germline values: CDR1 DFQATT, CDR2 SNEGSKA (reference sequence). V shed 2 bases and J shed 6 bases, with 20 bases lying between them.

This clonotype was detected a few times. The V and J genes are TRBV5-1 and TRBJ1-5; TRBD1 matches 7 bases. Unmatched junction bases numbered 4, after V lost 0 bases and J lost 7 bases. The CDR3 loop spans 14 amino acids. Per the germline V gene, CDR1 is SGHRS and CDR2 is YFSETQ. In DNA, the CDR3 is TGCGCCAGCAGCTTGGGTGAGACAGGGCAGCCCCAGCATTTT. It is translated as CASSLGETGQPQHF.

V and J are TRBV6-5 and TRBJ2-7; a weak D match, TRBD1 (6 bases). V was cut by 0 bases and J by 2 bases, with 11 bases left in between. The germline CDR1 and CDR2 sequences are MNHEY and SVGAGI. The CDR3 extends over 15 amino acids. Here the CDR3 DNA reads TGTGCCAGCAGTTACTCGGTACAGGGTACCTACGAGCAGTACTTC. Protein sequence: CASSYSVQGTYEQYF.

As regards this clonotype: A single base separates this from a much larger clone, so it may be a read error. The chain joins TRBV6-6 to TRBJ1-5, with D uncertain. The CDR3 covers 14 residues. Per the germline V gene, CDR1 is MNHNY and CDR2 is SVGAGI (reference sequence). CDR3 sequence: CASSDSTSGQPQHF. The CDR3 DNA reads TGTGCCAGCAGTGACTCGACATCGGGTCAGCCCCAGCATTTT.

This clonotype showed up many times. The chain's CDR3 is CSLNPATSGTYNEQFF. CDR3 sequence (DNA): TGCAGCTTAAACCCAGCGACTAGCGGTACCTACAATGAGCAGTTCTTC. The chain couples TRBV29-1 to TRBJ2-1; TRBD2 matches at 9 bases. The CDR3 has 16 amino acids. The V segment lost 8 bases and the J segment 2 bases; nucleotides outside the gene matches: 13. CDR1 SQVTM and CDR2 ANQGSEA come from the germline V gene.

This clonotype was detected only a few times. The chain recombines TRBV6-2 or TRBV6-3 with TRBJ2-1; D is possibly TRBD2 (5 bases). The V end lost 0 bases, the J end lost 8 bases, and 8 bases lay between the germline ends. CDR1 is MNHEY and CDR2 is SVGEGT in the germline V gene. The CDR3 contains 13 residues. CDR3 amino acids: CASSYSIGDEQFF. Written as DNA, the CDR3 is TGTGCCAGCAGTTACTCGATCGGGGATGAGCAGTTCTTC.

The chain couples TRBV7-2 to TRBJ2-1; 8 bases are shared with TRBD2. The CDR3 extends over 16 amino acids. Per the germline V gene, CDR1 is SGHTA and CDR2 is FQGNSA. V gave up 2 bases and J gave up 1 base; unmatched junction bases: 4. The CDR3 nucleotides are TGTGCCAGCAGCTTATGGGGGACTAGGTCCTACAATGAGCAGTTCTTC. As protein: CASSLWGTRSYNEQFF.

The V gene is TRBV10-3, the J gene TRBJ1-2; D may be TRBD1 (5 bases). Germline-derived CDR1 and CDR2 are ENHRY and SYGVKD. The CDR3 spans 13 residues. The V gene lost 7 bases and the J gene lost 4 bases, with 13 bases spanning the gap. CDR3 protein: CAIMSSGPYGYTF. CDR3 sequence (DNA): TGTGCCATCATGAGTTCGGGGCCCTATGGCTACACCTTC.

The chain links TRBV7-3 to TRBJ2-3; perhaps TRBD2 as D (6 bases). The V end lost 5 bases, the J end lost 14 bases, and 17 bases lay between the germline ends. CDR1 is SGHTA and CDR2 is FQGTGA in the germline V gene. The CDR3 spans 12 residues. CDR3 sequence reads: CASSPTGTLWYF. In nucleotides, the CDR3 is TGTGCCAGCAGCCCTACCGGGACTTTGTGGTATTTT.

A remark on this clonotype: This sequence may be a read error, since a much larger clone differs from it by one base. The chain couples TRBV27 to TRBJ2-3, with no clear D. The CDR3 extends over 14 amino acids. Germline lookup yields CDR1 MNHEY and CDR2 SMNVEV (reference sequence). CDR3 DNA sequence: TGTGCCAGCAGTTTTCGTTCCAACACAGCTACGCAGTATTTT. Its protein product is CASSFRSNTATQYF.

This chain joins TRBV27 and TRBJ2-3, with 9 bases lining up with TRBD2. The V segment lost 11 bases and the J segment 3 bases; nucleotides outside the gene matches: 12. This CDR3 has 15 amino acids. Germline CDR1 and CDR2: MNHEY and SMNVEV (reference sequence). The CDR3 bases are TGTGCCGCCAGTTACAATCTAGCGGGGACAGATACGCAGTATTTT. Translation gives CAASYNLAGTDTQYF.

There are a few counts of this clonotype. The rearrangement uses TRBV7-2 and TRBJ2-3; tentatively, D is TRBD1 (5 bases). Germline V gene data show CDR1 as SGHTA and CDR2 as FQGNSA. Trimming cost V 2 bases and J 4 bases, with 13 bases left between them. The CDR3 length is 15 residues. CDR3 amino acids: CASSLRVGDPDTQYF. CDR3 DNA sequence: TGTGCCAGCAGCTTAAGGGTAGGGGATCCAGATACGCAGTATTTT.

Turning to this clonotype: Germline and junction disagree at one end, which may indicate a read error. The chain carries TRBV29-1 and TRBJ1-5; no clear D gene. This CDR3 is built from 13 residues. Germline CDR1 is SQVTM and CDR2 is ANQGSEA. CDR3 sequence reads: CSFSRGTNQPQNF. The CDR3 nucleotides read TGCAGCTTCAGTCGGGGAACCAATCAGCCCCAGAATTTT.

This clonotype was seen more than once but under ten times. The rearrangement links TRBV9 to TRBJ2-7, with 9 bases that match TRBD1. Germline lookup yields CDR1 SGDLS and CDR2 YYNGEE. The J segment lost 4 bases and the V segment lost 4 bases, leaving 9 bases of the junction unmatched. CDR3 length: 15 amino acids. CDR3 in DNA: TGTGCCAGCAGCCCTCGGACAGGGGCCCTTTACGAGCAGTACTTC. It is translated as CASSPRTGALYEQYF.

The rearrangement joins TRBV11-2 to TRBJ2-7, with D perhaps TRBD2 (6 bases). CDR3 length: 17 amino acids. The V and J ends lost 5 bases and 3 bases respectively, with 23 bases between them. The germline CDR1 and CDR2 sequences are SGHAT and FQNNGV. CDR3 nucleotides: TGTGCCAGCAGCATCGCCCGTCCGGGGGAGGCAAACTACGAGCAGTACTTC. This encodes CASSIARPGEANYEQYF.

This clonotype was observed a handful of times. The chain is built from TRBV27 and TRBJ2-1, with D tentatively TRBD2 (5 bases). The J call is uncertain, as TRBJ2-7 better fits the DNA end. Germline-derived CDR1 and CDR2 are MNHEY and SMNVEV (reference sequence). The CDR3 length is 14 residues. CDR3 nucleotide sequence: TGTGCCAGCAAACCATGGACGGGATACAATGAGCAGTACTTC. This sequence encodes CASKPWTGYNEQYF.

This chain joins TRBV5-1 and TRBJ2-1, with 7 nucleotides matching TRBD2. CDR1 is SGHRS, CDR2 YFSETQ, per germline. The CDR3 has 14 residues. J lost 0 bases, V lost 4 bases, and 1 base had no gene match. The CDR3 DNA follows: TGCGCCAGCAGCGGGACTACCTCCTACAATGAGCAGTTCTTC. This sequence encodes CASSGTTSYNEQFF.

This clonotype was observed a few times. The chain recombines TRBV29-1 with TRBJ2-1; TRBD1 or TRBD2 may be the D gene (5 bases each). V was pared by 6 bases and J by 5 bases, with 23 bases between. The CDR3 contains 16 residues. Germline CDR1 SQVTM, CDR2 ANQGSEA. The CDR3 nucleotides are TGCAGCGTGGTAACTCCGGGACCCAAAGGGAACAATGAGCAGTTCTTC. Translating it yields CSVVTPGPKGNNEQFF.

The genes are TRBV19 and TRBJ2-1; 10 positions agree with TRBD2. The junction had 10 bases not matched to a gene; V was cut back by 5 bases and J by 9 bases. CDR3 length: 15 amino acids. CDR1 and CDR2 from the germline V gene are LNHDA and SQIVND (reference sequence). The CDR3 sequence: CASSLASGSGGEQFF. The CDR3 bases are TGTGCCAGTAGTCTGGCTAGCGGGAGTGGAGGTGAGCAGTTCTTC.

The rearrangement links TRBV24-1 to TRBJ2-1, with D perhaps matching TRBD1 or TRBD2 (5 bases each). Looked up from germline, CDR1 is KGHDR and CDR2 is SFDVKD. The CDR3 length is 15 residues. V lost 3 bases, J lost 0 bases, and 8 bases lay in between. CDR3 bases: TGTGCCACCAGTGATCCCGGGACCTCCTACAATGAGCAGTTCTTC. It specifies CATSDPGTSYNEQFF.

The chain couples TRBV20-1 to TRBJ2-2; 8 bases are shared with TRBD2. The CDR3 sequence is 14 residues long. The germline V gene has CDR1 DFQATT and CDR2 SNEGSKA (reference sequence). Germline trimming cut 4 bases from V and 1 base from J; bases unmatched to any gene: 2. The CDR3 nucleotides read TGCAGTGCTACTAGCGGGCGGAACACCGGGGAGCTGTTTTTT. Translated, it gives CSATSGRNTGELFF.

This clonotype showed up many times. This sequence joins TRBV28 and TRBJ2-7; a weak D match, TRBD1 (5 bases). Germline CDR1 MDHEN, CDR2 SYDVKM. Trimming cost V 8 bases and J 5 bases, with 22 bases left between them. The CDR3 loop spans 15 amino acids. The CDR3 here is CASCYFPTDVNEQYF. CDR3 sequence (DNA): TGTGCCAGCTGCTACTTCCCGACAGACGTCAACGAGCAGTACTTC.